This TCR beta chain stems from a study of human T cells and chemical hapten exposure. Time point specified: pre-sensitization, week 0. Sample treatment: therapeutic diphenylcyclopropenone sensitization with weekly scalp DPC. This clonotype was counted only a few times. CDR1 is MNHNY and CDR2 is SVGAGI in the germline V gene (reference sequence). Trimming pared 6 bases from V and 3 bases from J, leaving 8 bases between. The CDR3 totals 12 residues. TCRdb analysed the RACE reads with MiXCR anew, one entry per CDR3 protein. The sample includes 300,000 to 450,000 distinct CDR3 sequences, over 5% of them seen just once.

The sample here was whole blood, taken in connection with sensitization to the hapten diphenylcyclopropenone (DPC). The rearrangement links TRBV6-6 to TRBJ2-5, with D unresolved. The source of this sequence is a woman aged 18-29 years with alopecia areata. Some clones in this sample may be carry-over from other donors' samples. The CDR3 loop is CASSYTKETQYF. CDR3 in DNA: TGTGCCAGCAGCTACACAAAAGAGACCCAGTACTTC.